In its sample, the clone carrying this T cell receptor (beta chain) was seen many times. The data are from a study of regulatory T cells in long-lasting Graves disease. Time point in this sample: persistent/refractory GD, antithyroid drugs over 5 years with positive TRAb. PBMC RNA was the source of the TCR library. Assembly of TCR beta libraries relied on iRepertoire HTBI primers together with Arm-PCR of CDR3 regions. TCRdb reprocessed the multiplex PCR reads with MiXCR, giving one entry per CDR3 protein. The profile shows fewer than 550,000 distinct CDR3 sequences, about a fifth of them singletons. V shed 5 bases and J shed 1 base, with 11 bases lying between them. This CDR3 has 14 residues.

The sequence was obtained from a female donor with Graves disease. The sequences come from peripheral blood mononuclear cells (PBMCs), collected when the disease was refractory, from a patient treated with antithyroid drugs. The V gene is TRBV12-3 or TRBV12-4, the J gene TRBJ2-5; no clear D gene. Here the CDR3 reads CASSPLRTQETQYF. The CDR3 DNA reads TGTGCCAGCAGTCCCCTGCGTACCCAAGAGACCCAGTACTTC.